This T cell receptor beta chain was identified in a study of STAT5B mutations in CD4+ large granular lymphocyte leukemia. For this clone: Antigen unknown.

Study-level findings and limits: Patient CD4-sorted repertoires stayed more clonal than healthy ones after leukemic-clone removal.

This was a survey-level run. In the original analysis: Productive clonotypes were detectable down to 2.59 x 10-5 frequency. Clones were read by immunoSEQ multiplex PCR, and TCRdb kept only the in-frame ones, dropping some. The DNA gave D and trimming, while V, J and clone size come from that table. The sample lists about 31,000 clones; approximately 82% were seen once. CDR1 and CDR2 (germline): KGHSH, LQKENI. This CDR3 is 15 amino acids long. Trimming removed 4 bases from V and 5 bases from J, with 15 bases in between. Specimen: CD4+ T cells from blood buffy coats. The chain recombines TRBV18 with TRBJ1-5; possibly TRBD1 for D (6 bases). The receptor was isolated from a human donor in good health. CDR3 in amino acids: CASSLRAGEDQPQHF. CDR3 nucleotides: TGTGCCAGCTCACTGAGGGCAGGGGAGGATCAGCCCCAGCATTTT.